This T cell receptor (beta chain) is drawn from a study of T cell changes during pregnancy in multiple sclerosis. The assay was immunoSEQ multiplex PCR, and TCRdb's table has in-frame clones only and misses some. The sample contains fewer than 150,000 clones, roughly 95% of which appear only once. The germline gives CDR1 LNHDA, CDR2 SQIVND (reference sequence). The CDR3 is 16 residues long. J lost 4 bases, V lost 3 bases, and 3 bases had no gene match. The rearrangement joins TRBV19 to TRBJ2-1, with 13 nucleotides matching TRBD2. This sequence originates from a female donor with multiple sclerosis, enrolled in a pregnancy study. The specimen comprised peripheral blood, sampled after pregnancy. CDR3 in DNA: TGTGCCAGTAGTATTGGACTAGCGGGAGCATACAATGAGCAGTTCTTC. It translates to CASSIGLAGAYNEQFF. The full variable domain, completed using reference TRBV19 and TRBJ2-1, is DGGITQSPKYLFRKEGQNVTLSCEQNLNHDAMYWYRQDPGQGLRLIYYSQIVNDFQKGDIAEGYSVSREKKESFPLTVTSAQKNPTAFYLCASSIGLAGAYNEQFFGPGTRLTVL.